This T cell receptor (beta chain) comes out of a study of T cell responses to AZD1222 COVID-19 vaccine. As for the study in general: Analyses pooled second doses at about 4 or about 12 weeks.

J was trimmed by 4 bases and V by 4 bases; bases with no gene match: 15. Germline V gives CDR1 SGHTA, CDR2 FQGNSA. The CDR3 has 17 amino acids. Libraries were prepared by immunoSEQ multiplex PCR; TCRdb keeps only in-frame clonotypes and omits some of them. The top ten hold approximately 5.5% of the sample, which has approximately 120,000 clones, around 87% seen once. This clonotype was obtained from an adult in good health. This chain uses TRBV7-2 with TRBJ2-7; 8 bases align to TRBD1. The sequencing here drew on peripheral blood, taken on day 0 of AZD1222 vaccination. The CDR3 sequence is CASSSDRGTGPIYEQYF. The CDR3 DNA reads as TGTGCCAGCAGCTCCGACCGCGGGACAGGACCCATATACGAGCAGTACTTC.